This is a list of T cell receptor beta chains from one sample in a study of blood T cell repertoires in COVID-19. The method was immunoSEQ multiplex PCR; TCRdb's version includes in-frame clones alone and lacks a portion of them. The table shows approximately 150,000 clones, with more than 75% occurring only once. Sequencing input: peripheral blood. The source of these receptors is a woman in her 70s with acute or convalescent COVID-19. The CDR3 runs from the conserved cysteine through the conserved F or W. Each record gives: clone size, V gene, D gene, J gene, CDR3 DNA, CDR3 protein. D genes are given only for firm matches. Clone size is shown for a subset of rows, as once, few, many or a class of expanded clone.

NA	TRBV28	TRBD1	TRBJ1-6	TGTGCCAGCCAGGGGGGCGACTATGGTAATTCACCCCTCCACTTT	CASQGGDYGNSPLHF
NA	TRBV6-2/TRBV6-3	TRBD1	TRBJ2-2	TGTGCCAGCAGCCAAGGACAGGGTACCGGGGAGCTGTTTTTT	CASSQGQGTGELFF
once	TRBV10-1	NA	TRBJ1-2	TGCGCCAGCAGTGACGAGGATTCCCAGTTCTATGGCTACACCTTC	CASSDEDSQFYGYTF
NA	TRBV4-1	TRBD1	TRBJ1-5	TGCGCCAGCAGCCCCGGGGACAGGGGACCTTTTAGCAATCAGCCCCAGCATTTT	CASSPGDRGPFSNQPQHF
NA	TRBV2	NA	TRBJ1-1	TGTGCCAGCAGTGGACCGTACAGGGTAACTGAAGCTTTCTTT	CASSGPYRVTEAFF
NA	TRBV4-1	NA	TRBJ2-2	TGCGCCAGCAGCCAAGAGTATAGAACCGACACCGGGGAGCTGTTTTTT	CASSQEYRTDTGELFF
few	TRBV10-3	TRBD1	TRBJ1-4	TGTGCCATCAGTGAAGGGTACAGGGGGAACGAAAAACTGTTTTTT	CAISEGYRGNEKLFF
NA	TRBV5-1	TRBD1	TRBJ1-2	TGCGCCAGCAGTCCGACAGGGGTCGATGGCTACACCTTC	CASSPTGVDGYTF
NA	TRBV6-2/TRBV6-3	NA	TRBJ2-1	TGTGCCAGCAGCCGCGCGGGGTATTCCTACAATGAGCAGTTCTTC	CASSRAGYSYNEQFF
NA	TRBV2	NA	TRBJ2-1	TGTGCCAGCAGCCCGTTCTCCTACAATGAGCAGTTCTTC	CASSPFSYNEQFF
NA	TRBV4-1	TRBD2	TRBJ2-5	TGCGCCAGTGCGGGAGGACTCCAAGAGACCCAGTACTTC	CASAGGLQETQYF
NA	TRBV4-1	NA	TRBJ1-5	TGCGCCAGCAGCCAAGATCGGACTTATCAGCCCCAGCATTTT	CASSQDRTYQPQHF
NA	TRBV7-2	TRBD1	TRBJ1-3	TGTGCCAGCAGCTGGCAAGGACAGGGCTTCTCTGGAAACACCATATATTTT	CASSWQGQGFSGNTIYF
few	TRBV29-1	TRBD2	TRBJ2-1	TGCAGCGCGGGACTAGGTAGGTCGGATGAGCAGTTCTTC	CSAGLGRSDEQFF
few	TRBV25-1	NA	TRBJ1-4	TGTGCCAGCAGTGAAGCTACAGGGTTTACTAATGAAAAACTGTTTTTT	CASSEATGFTNEKLFF
NA	TRBV10-3	TRBD1	TRBJ1-1	TGTGCCATCAGTGGGGGACAGGGGATTGAAGCTTTCTTT	CAISGGQGIEAFF
NA	TRBV10-3	NA	TRBJ1-2	TGTGCCATCAGTGACTCCCAGGGCTATGGCTACACCTTC	CAISDSQGYGYTF
NA	TRBV7-2	NA	TRBJ1-6	TGTGCCAGCAGCTTAGTTGGGACTCCCATGAATAATTCACCCCTCCACTTT	CASSLVGTPMNNSPLHF
NA	TRBV6-1	TRBD2	TRBJ2-7	TGTGCCAGCAGTGAATTGGACGGGAGGGCCGAGCAGTACTTC	CASSELDGRAEQYF
NA	TRBV7-2	NA	TRBJ2-7	TGTGCCAGCAGCTACAAGGGGCACAGCTACGAGCAGTACTTC	CASSYKGHSYEQYF
NA	TRBV6-5	NA	TRBJ1-1	TGTGCCAGCAGTTCCCCTTTCACTGAAGCTTTCTTT	CASSSPFTEAFF
NA	TRBV30	NA	TRBJ1-5	TGTGCCTGGATCGTAAGGGGATGGGGGCCGAGCAATCAGCCCCAGCATTTT	CAWIVRGWGPSNQPQHF
few	TRBV5-5	NA	TRBJ1-1	TGTGCCAGCAGCTTGGGAGGGAACACTGAAGCTTTCTTT	CASSLGGNTEAFF
NA	TRBV28	NA	TRBJ2-5	TGTGCCAGCAGCCGCGGATGGGAAGAGACCCAGTACTTC	CASSRGWEETQYF
NA	TRBV7-2	NA	TRBJ1-5	TGTGCCAGCAGCTCCCGACAGGGCAATCAGCCCCAGCATTTT	CASSSRQGNQPQHF
NA	TRBV19	TRBD1	TRBJ1-5	TGTGCCAGTAGGCTGGACAGGTTTTCCAATCAGCCCCAGCATTTT	CASRLDRFSNQPQHF
NA	TRBV27	TRBD2	TRBJ2-1	TGTGCCAGCAGTCCCCAGGAGCGGGAACGAGGACGCAATGAGCAGTTCTTC	CASSPQERERGRNEQFF
NA	TRBV28	NA	TRBJ2-1	TGTGCCAGCAGTTTCCGAGGGCCTTTCCTGAATGAGCAGTTCTTC	CASSFRGPFLNEQFF
NA	TRBV5-1	NA	TRBJ2-7	TGCGCCAGCAGCTTGGGAGGGAGCTCCTACGAGCAGTACTTC	CASSLGGSSYEQYF
few	TRBV9	NA	TRBJ1-2	TGTGCCAGCAGTGGCAGGGGCTATGGCTACACCTTC	CASSGRGYGYTF
NA	TRBV2	NA	TRBJ1-2	TGTGCCAGCAGTGAAGGGGCCGGAACTAACTATGGCTACACCTTC	CASSEGAGTNYGYTF
once	TRBV30	TRBD1	TRBJ2-2	TGTGCCTGTGACAGGGGGCCCGGGGAGCTGTTTTTT	CACDRGPGELFF
NA	TRBV18	TRBD2	TRBJ2-2	TGTGCCAGCTCACGAAGCGGGGATGGCGGGGAGCTGTTTTTT	CASSRSGDGGELFF
NA	TRBV7-2	NA	TRBJ1-1	TGTGCCAGTCTTAGGGAGATCGGGAACACTGAAGCTTTCTTT	CASLREIGNTEAFF
many	TRBV30	TRBD1	TRBJ1-3	TGTGCCTGGAGTGTACACCGGACAGGGGCTGGAAACACCATATATTTT	CAWSVHRTGAGNTIYF
NA	TRBV10-3	NA	TRBJ1-1	TGTGCCATCAGTCCGACACCCAACACTGAAGCTTTCTTT	CAISPTPNTEAFF
NA	TRBV11-3	NA	TRBJ2-5	TGTGCCAGCAGCCGCTCAGGGTCTGAGACCCAGTACTTC	CASSRSGSETQYF
NA	TRBV2	NA	TRBJ1-1	TGTGCCAGCCCCGAGCAGGGAGGGGGGGGCTACACTGAAGCTTTCTTT	CASPEQGGGGYTEAFF
NA	TRBV19	TRBD1	TRBJ2-1	TGTGCCAGTAGTTCTCAAAGGGGGACAGGGGGCTCCTACAATGAGCAGTTCTTC	CASSSQRGTGGSYNEQFF
few	TRBV18	NA	TRBJ1-1	TGTGCCAGCTCACCAGGGGGCCAAGCTGAAGCTTTCTTT	CASSPGGQAEAFF
NA	TRBV6-2/TRBV6-3	NA	TRBJ1-1	TGTGCCAGCAGTTACGGCACGCTGAACACTGAAGCTTTCTTT	CASSYGTLNTEAFF
many	TRBV7-2	TRBD2	TRBJ2-1	TGTGCCAGCAGCTTAGTTGTAGCGGGAAATGAGCAGTTCTTC	CASSLVVAGNEQFF